The clone carrying this T cell receptor beta chain was observed many times. The antigen remains unidentified. V was trimmed by 3 bases and J by 7 bases, leaving 16 bases between them. This CDR3 is 14 amino acids long. Germline CDR1 DFQATT, CDR2 SNEGSKA (reference sequence). This record belongs to a study of T cells in Graves' hyperthyroidism and ophthalmopathy. Study outcomes and limitations: Most clonotypes that expanded in the thyroid above 0.001 also showed up in blood.

TCR beta CDR3 region amplification was performed from RNA transcripts. Carried out on the TCR CDR3, a first-round RT-PCR used the HTBI primer set. TCRdb itself ran the multiplex PCR reads through MiXCR, one entry per CDR3 protein. The table lists roughly 500,000 distinct CDR3 sequences, 35% to 55% of them singletons. This receptor was identified in an adult woman with Graves' disease, either hyperthyroidism or ophthalmopathy (not recorded which). This sequence joins TRBV20-1 and TRBJ1-5; D is ambiguous. Sequencing was done on a sample of peripheral blood or thyroid tissue (not recorded which). The CDR3 loop is CSARAAGKSQPQHF. Written as DNA, the CDR3 is TGCAGTGCTAGGGCGGCTGGGAAGTCCCAGCCCCAGCATTTT.